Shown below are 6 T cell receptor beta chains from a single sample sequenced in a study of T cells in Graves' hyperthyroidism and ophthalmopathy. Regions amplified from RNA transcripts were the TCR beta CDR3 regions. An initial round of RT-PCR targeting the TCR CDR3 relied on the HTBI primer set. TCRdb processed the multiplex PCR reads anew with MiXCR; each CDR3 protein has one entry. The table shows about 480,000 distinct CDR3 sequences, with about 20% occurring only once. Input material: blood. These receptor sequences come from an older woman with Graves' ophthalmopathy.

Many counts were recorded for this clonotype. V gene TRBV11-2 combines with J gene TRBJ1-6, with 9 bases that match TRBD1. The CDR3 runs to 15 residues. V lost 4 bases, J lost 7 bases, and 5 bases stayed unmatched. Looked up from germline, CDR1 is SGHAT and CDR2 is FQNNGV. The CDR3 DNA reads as TGTGCCAGCAGCTCTCCGGGACAGGGAAATTCACCCCTCCACTTT. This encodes CASSSPGQGNSPLHF.

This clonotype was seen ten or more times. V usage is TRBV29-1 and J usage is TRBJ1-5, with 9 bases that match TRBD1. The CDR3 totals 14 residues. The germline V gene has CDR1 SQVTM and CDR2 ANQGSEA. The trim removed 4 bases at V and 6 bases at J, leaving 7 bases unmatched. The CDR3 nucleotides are TGCAGCGTTGTGACAGGGGGAGAAGGTCAGCCCCAGCATTTT. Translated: CSVVTGGEGQPQHF.

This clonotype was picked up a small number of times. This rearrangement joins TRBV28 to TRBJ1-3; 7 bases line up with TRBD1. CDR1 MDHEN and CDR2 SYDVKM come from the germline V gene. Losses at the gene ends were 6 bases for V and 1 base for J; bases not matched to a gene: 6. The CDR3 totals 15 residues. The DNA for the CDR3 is TGTGCCAGCAGCCAACTGACAGGGTCTGGAAACACCATATATTTT. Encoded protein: CASSQLTGSGNTIYF. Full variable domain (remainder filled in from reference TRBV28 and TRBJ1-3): DVKVTQSSRYLVKRTGEKVFLECVQDMDHENMFWYRQDPGLGLRLIYFSYDVKMKEKGDIPEGYSVSREKKERFSLILESASTNQTSMYLCASSQLTGSGNTIYFGEGSWLTVV.

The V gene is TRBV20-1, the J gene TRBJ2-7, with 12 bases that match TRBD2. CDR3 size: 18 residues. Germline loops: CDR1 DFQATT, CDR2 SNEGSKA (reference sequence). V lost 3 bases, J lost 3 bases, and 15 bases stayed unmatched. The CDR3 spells CSARGLAGGHNRDYEQYF. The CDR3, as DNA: TGCAGTGCTAGGGGTCTAGCGGGAGGGCATAATAGGGACTACGAGCAGTACTTC.

CDR3 DNA: TGTGCCAGCAGCACTCGAACAGCTCTGGTATCTCGGGGGGAGCTGTTTTTT. It codes for CASSTRTALVSRGELFF. The V gene is TRBV7-9, the J gene TRBJ2-2; D gene unclear. CDR3 length: 17 residues. Trimming took 5 bases from V and 8 from J, leaving 24 bases between them. Germline values: CDR1 SEHNR, CDR2 FQNEAQ (reference sequence).

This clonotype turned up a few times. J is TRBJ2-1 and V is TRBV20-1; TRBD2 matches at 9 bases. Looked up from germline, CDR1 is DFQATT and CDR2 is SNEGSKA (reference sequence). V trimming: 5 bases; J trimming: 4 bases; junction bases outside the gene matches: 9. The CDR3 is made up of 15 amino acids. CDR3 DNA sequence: TGCAGTGCTGGTCCCTTGACTAGCGGATACAATGAGCAGTTCTTC. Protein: CSAGPLTSGYNEQFF.